Here is one T cell receptor (beta chain) with its context. Trimming stripped 0 bases from V and 8 bases from J, with 13 bases between. The CDR3 has 15 residues. Germline-derived CDR1 and CDR2 are LNHNV and YYDKDF (reference sequence). The source of the sample is a study of CD8+CD57+ T cells in acquired aplastic anemia. At the level of the study: Recorded DNA amounts for sorted CD4+ and CD8+ cells had an average of around 3 ug.

Profiling that covered TCR beta VDJ and CDR3 relied on genomic DNA as its template. TCRdb re-analysed the reads in MiXCR, keeping a single row per CDR3 protein. The table includes 150,000 to 200,000 distinct CDR3 sequences, about 64% detected once. The gene calls are TRBV15 and TRBJ2-2, with D hard to call. Sequenced material: sorted CD4+, CD8+, or CD8+CD57+ T cells (not recorded which) from PBMCs. The TCR sequence derives from a human donor in good health. In DNA form, the CDR3 reads TGTGCCACCAGCAGAGATCCTCCCTACGTAGGGGAGCTGTTTTTT. Encoded protein: CATSRDPPYVGELFF. Combining the CDR3 with reference TRBV15 and TRBJ2-2 gives the whole variable domain DAMVIQNPRYQVTQFGKPVTLSCSQTLNHNVMYWYQQKSSQAPKLLFHYYDKDFNNEADTPDNFQSRRPNTSFCFLDIRSPGLGDTAMYLCATSRDPPYVGELFFGEGSRLTVL.